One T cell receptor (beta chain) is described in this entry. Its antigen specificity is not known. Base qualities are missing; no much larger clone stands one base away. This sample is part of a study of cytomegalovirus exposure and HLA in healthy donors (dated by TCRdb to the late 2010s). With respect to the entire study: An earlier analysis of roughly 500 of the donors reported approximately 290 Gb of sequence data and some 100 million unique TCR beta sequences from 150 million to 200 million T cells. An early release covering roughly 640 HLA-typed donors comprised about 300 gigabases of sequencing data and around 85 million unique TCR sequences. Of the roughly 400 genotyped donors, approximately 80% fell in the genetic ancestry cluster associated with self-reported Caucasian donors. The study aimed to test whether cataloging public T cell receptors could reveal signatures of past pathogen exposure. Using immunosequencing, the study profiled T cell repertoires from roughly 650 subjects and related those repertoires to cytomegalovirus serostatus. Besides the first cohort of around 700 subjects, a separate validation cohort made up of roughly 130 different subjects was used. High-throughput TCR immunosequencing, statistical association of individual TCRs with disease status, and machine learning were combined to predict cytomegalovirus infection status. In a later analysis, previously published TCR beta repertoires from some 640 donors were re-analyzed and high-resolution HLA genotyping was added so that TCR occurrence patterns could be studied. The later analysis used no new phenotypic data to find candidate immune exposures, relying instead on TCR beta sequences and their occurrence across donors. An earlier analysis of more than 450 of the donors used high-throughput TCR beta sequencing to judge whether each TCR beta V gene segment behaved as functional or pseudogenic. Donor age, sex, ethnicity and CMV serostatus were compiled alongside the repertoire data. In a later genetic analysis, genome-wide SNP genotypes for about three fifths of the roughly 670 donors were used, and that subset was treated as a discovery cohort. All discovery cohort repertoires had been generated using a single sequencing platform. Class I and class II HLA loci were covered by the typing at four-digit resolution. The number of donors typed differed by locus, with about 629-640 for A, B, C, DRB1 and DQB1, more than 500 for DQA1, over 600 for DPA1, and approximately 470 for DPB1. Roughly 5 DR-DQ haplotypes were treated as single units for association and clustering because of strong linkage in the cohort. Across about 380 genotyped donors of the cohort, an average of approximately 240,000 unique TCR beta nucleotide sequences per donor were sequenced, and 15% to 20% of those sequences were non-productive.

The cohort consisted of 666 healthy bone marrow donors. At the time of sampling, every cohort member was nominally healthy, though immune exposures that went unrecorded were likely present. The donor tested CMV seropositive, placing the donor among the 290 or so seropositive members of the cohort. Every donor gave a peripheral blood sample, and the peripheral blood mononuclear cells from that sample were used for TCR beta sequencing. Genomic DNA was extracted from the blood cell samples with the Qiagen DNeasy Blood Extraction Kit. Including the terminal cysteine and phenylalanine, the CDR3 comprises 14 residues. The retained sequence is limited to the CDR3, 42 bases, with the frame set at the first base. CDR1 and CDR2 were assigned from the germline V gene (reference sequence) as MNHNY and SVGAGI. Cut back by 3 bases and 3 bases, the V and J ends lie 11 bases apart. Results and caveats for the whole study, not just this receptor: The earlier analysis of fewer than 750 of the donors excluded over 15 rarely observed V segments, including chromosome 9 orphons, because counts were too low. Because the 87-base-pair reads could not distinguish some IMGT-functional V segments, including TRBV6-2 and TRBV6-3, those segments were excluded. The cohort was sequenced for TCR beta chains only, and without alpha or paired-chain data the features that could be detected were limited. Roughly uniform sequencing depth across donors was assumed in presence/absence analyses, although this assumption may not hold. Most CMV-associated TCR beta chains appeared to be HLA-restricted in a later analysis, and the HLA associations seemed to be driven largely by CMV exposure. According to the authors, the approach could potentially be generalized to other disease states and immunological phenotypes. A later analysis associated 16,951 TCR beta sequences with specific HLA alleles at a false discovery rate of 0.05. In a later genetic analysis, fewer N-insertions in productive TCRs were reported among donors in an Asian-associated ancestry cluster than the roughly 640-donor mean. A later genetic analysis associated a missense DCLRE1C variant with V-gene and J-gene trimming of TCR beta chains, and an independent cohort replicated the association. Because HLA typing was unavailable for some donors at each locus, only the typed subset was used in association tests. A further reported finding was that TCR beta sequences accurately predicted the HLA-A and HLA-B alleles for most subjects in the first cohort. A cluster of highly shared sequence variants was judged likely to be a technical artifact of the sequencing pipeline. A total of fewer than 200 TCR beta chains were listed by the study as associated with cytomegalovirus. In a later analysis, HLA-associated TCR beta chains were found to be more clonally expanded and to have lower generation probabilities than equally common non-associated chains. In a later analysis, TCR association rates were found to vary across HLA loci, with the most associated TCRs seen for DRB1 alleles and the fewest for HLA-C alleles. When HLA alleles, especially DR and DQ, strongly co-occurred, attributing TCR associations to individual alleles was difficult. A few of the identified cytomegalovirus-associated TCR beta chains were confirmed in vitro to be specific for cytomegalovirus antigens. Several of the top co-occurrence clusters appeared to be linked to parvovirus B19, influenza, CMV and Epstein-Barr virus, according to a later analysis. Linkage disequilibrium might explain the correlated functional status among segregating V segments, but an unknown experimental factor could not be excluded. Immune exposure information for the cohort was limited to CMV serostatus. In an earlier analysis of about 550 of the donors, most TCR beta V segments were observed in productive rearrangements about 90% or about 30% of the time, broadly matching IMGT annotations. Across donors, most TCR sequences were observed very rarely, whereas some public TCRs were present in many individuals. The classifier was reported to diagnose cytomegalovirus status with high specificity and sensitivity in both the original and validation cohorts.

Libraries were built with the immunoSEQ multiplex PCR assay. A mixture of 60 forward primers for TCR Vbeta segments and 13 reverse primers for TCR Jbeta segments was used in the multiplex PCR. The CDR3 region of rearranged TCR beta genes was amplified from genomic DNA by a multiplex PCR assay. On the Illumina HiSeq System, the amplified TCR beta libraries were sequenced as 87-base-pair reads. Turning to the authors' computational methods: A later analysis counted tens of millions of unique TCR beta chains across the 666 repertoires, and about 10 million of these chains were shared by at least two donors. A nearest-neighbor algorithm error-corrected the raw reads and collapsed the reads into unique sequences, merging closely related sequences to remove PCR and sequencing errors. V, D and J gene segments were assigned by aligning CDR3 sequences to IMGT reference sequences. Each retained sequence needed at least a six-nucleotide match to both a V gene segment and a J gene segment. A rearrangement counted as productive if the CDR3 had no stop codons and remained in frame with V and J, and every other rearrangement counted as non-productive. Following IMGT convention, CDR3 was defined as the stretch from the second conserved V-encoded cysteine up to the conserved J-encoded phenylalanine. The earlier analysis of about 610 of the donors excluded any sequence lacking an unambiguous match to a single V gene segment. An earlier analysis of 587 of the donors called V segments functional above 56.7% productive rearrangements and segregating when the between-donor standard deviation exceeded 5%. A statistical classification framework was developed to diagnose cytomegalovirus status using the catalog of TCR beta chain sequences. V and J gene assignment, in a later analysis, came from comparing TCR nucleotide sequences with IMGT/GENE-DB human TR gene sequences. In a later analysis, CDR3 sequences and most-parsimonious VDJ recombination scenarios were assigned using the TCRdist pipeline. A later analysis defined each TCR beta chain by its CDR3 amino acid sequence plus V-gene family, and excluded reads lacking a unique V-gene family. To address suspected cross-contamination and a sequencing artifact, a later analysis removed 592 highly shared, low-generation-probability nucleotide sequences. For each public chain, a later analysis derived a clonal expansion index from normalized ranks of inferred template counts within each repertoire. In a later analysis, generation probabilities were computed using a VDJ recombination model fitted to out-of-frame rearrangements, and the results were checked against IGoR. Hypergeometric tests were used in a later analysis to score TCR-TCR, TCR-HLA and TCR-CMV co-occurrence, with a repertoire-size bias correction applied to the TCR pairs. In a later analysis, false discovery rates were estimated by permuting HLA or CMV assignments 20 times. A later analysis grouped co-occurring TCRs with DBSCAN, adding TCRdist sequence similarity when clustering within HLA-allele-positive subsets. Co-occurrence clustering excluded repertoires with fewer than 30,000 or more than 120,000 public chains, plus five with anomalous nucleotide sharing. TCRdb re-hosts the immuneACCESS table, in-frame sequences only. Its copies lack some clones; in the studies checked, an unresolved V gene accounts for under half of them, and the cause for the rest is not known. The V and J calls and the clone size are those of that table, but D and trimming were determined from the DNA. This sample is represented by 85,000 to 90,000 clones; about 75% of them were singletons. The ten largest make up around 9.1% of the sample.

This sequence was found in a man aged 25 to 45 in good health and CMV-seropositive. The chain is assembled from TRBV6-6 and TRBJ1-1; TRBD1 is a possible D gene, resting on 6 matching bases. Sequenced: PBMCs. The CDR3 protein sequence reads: CASSYRGGDTEAFF. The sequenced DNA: TGTGCCAGCAGTTATAGAGGGGGAGACACTGAAGCTTTCTTT.